Listed below are T cell receptor beta chains from one sample, sequenced in a study of blood T cell repertoires in COVID-19. Only in-frame clones appear in the TCRdb table, and some are missing; sequencing was by immunoSEQ multiplex PCR. The sample lists some 170,000 clones, roughly four fifths occurring once. The source material was peripheral blood. All receptors derive from a woman between 40 and 55 years old with COVID-19, enrolled during active disease. Each CDR3 is given with its conserved first and last residue. A D gene is named only where the DNA matches it firmly. Clone size is shown for a subset of rows, as once, few, many or a class of expanded clone.

V	size	D	J	CDR3	DNA
TRBV28	.	TRBD2	TRBJ2-7	CASSGSSGEHSQYF	TGTGCCAGCAGTGGTTCTAGCGGGGAACATTCGCAGTACTTC
TRBV6-5	.	.	TRBJ1-2	CASGLTGDFSGYTF	TGTGCCAGCGGGTTGACGGGGGACTTTTCTGGCTACACCTTC
TRBV3-1/TRBV3-2	.	.	TRBJ1-5	CASSQDHSFNQPQHF	TGTGCCAGCAGCCAAGATCACAGCTTCAATCAGCCCCAGCATTTT
TRBV7-6	.	.	TRBJ2-7	CASSSTQGAYEQYF	TGTGCCAGCAGCTCAACGCAGGGTGCCTACGAGCAGTACTTC
TRBV11-2	.	TRBD2	TRBJ2-1	CASSPTSGRATEQFF	TGTGCCAGCAGCCCAACTAGCGGGAGGGCCACCGAGCAGTTCTTC
TRBV27	.	TRBD2	TRBJ2-1	CASSFGTSPDEQFF	TGTGCCAGCAGTTTCGGGACTAGCCCCGATGAGCAGTTCTTC
TRBV7-9	.	.	TRBJ1-5	CASSLQSNQPQHF	TGTGCCAGCAGCTTACAGAGCAATCAGCCCCAGCATTTT
TRBV16	few	.	TRBJ1-1	CASSRASGTEAFF	TGTGCCAGCAGTCGAGCGAGTGGAACTGAAGCTTTCTTT
TRBV6-5	.	.	TRBJ1-3	CASSYEGLSGNTIYF	TGTGCCAGCAGTTACGAGGGCCTCTCTGGAAACACCATATATTTT
TRBV7-8	.	.	TRBJ1-1	CASSERAAAQMNTEAFF	TGTGCCAGCAGCGAGCGGGCAGCCGCCCAGATGAACACTGAAGCTTTCTTT
TRBV5-8	.	.	TRBJ2-3	CASTLTGDSTDTQYF	TGTGCCAGCACCCTGACGGGGGATAGCACAGATACGCAGTATTTT
TRBV27	.	.	TRBJ2-7	CASSSRGGSLYEQYF	TGTGCCAGCAGTAGCCGAGGGGGATCCCTCTACGAGCAGTACTTC
TRBV28	few	TRBD2	TRBJ2-2	CASSLLPSGKAGELFF	TGTGCCAGCAGTTTATTGCCTAGCGGGAAGGCCGGGGAGCTGTTTTTT
TRBV6-6	.	TRBD1	TRBJ1-1	CASSPGQGSVPFF	TGTGCCAGCAGCCCGGGACAGGGTTCTGTTCCTTTCTTT
TRBV6-6	.	.	TRBJ1-5	CASCPGTSNQPQHF	TGTGCCAGCTGCCCCGGGACATCAAATCAGCCCCAGCATTTT